Listed below are T cell receptor beta chains from one sample, sequenced in a study of cytomegalovirus exposure and HLA in healthy donors. Data came from immunoSEQ multiplex PCR; TCRdb stores just in-frame clones and leaves some out. The table records 150,000 to 200,000 clones, around 87% of them present only once. The material sequenced was PBMCs. These receptors originate from a woman between 18 and 30 years old in good health and CMV-seronegative. CDR3s include the opening cysteine and the closing phenylalanine or tryptophan. The D gene is left open where the match is weak. Only part of the rows carry a size: once, few, many, or a class if the clone is expanded.

J: TRBJ1-2
V: TRBV6-1
size: -
D: -
DNA: TGTGCCAGCAGCGAAACGTCCGGGACTAACTATGGCTACACCTTC
CDR3: CASSETSGTNYGYTF

J: TRBJ2-7
V: TRBV11-2
size: -
D: TRBD1
DNA: TGTGCCAGCAGATCCCCCGGGACAGCACTATACGAGCAGTACTTC
CDR3: CASRSPGTALYEQYF

J: TRBJ2-2
V: TRBV11-1
size: -
D: TRBD2
DNA: TGTGCCAGCAGCTTAGCGGCCCCGGGACTAGCGGGAGGGCCCGGGGAGCTGTTTTTT
CDR3: CASSLAAPGLAGGPGELFF

J: TRBJ2-3
V: TRBV6-1
size: -
D: TRBD2
DNA: TGTGCCAGCACCCAGCGGACTAGCGACGCAGATACGCAGTATTTT
CDR3: CASTQRTSDADTQYF

J: TRBJ2-3
V: TRBV2
size: -
D: -
DNA: TGTGCCAGCAGGAATGAGGCAGATACGCAGTATTTT
CDR3: CASRNEADTQYF

J: TRBJ2-7
V: TRBV5-1
size: -
D: TRBD1
DNA: TGCGCCAGCAGCTTGGAGCGCAGGGACAGGGGTCACTTC
CDR3: CASSLERRDRGHF

J: TRBJ2-7
V: TRBV5-1
size: -
D: TRBD1
DNA: TGCGCCAGCAGCTCCCCGGGACAGAACTACGAGCAGTACTTC
CDR3: CASSSPGQNYEQYF

J: TRBJ1-4
V: TRBV5-1
size: -
D: -
DNA: TGCGCCAGCAGCTTGGGGGTAACGACAGAGGCAACTAATGAAAAACTGTTTTTT
CDR3: CASSLGVTTEATNEKLFF

J: TRBJ1-2
V: TRBV28
size: -
D: TRBD1
DNA: TGTGCCAGCGCAACCGGGACAGGGCGCTTGGGCTACACCTTC
CDR3: CASATGTGRLGYTF

J: TRBJ2-2
V: TRBV10-3
size: -
D: -
DNA: TGTGCCGTTAGTATAGAACAGGCTTCGGAGCTGTTTTTT
CDR3: CAVSIEQASELFF

J: TRBJ2-7
V: TRBV29-1
size: few
D: TRBD2
DNA: TGCAGCGTTTATCTAGCGGAGACCTACGAGCAGTACTTC
CDR3: CSVYLAETYEQYF

J: TRBJ2-3
V: TRBV2
size: -
D: -
DNA: TGTGCCAGCAGTGAGACAGGGGAGGGAGATACGCAGTATTTT
CDR3: CASSETGEGDTQYF

J: TRBJ2-1
V: TRBV30
size: -
D: TRBD1
DNA: TGTGCCTGGACGCTACAGGGGGCCAGCTACAATGAGCAGTTCTTC
CDR3: CAWTLQGASYNEQFF

J: TRBJ1-5
V: TRBV7-2
size: -
D: TRBD1
DNA: TGTGCCAGCAGCGGGGGGGGGACAGGGCAGCCCCAGCATTTT
CDR3: CASSGGGTGQPQHF

J: TRBJ2-2
V: TRBV4-3
size: -
D: TRBD2
DNA: TGCGCCAGCAGCCAGGACCCGGGGGGGAACACCGGGGAGCTGTTTTTT
CDR3: CASSQDPGGNTGELFF

J: TRBJ1-1
V: TRBV6-5
size: -
D: -
DNA: TGTGCCAGCAGTTACTCCGGCGCGAGGGCTGAAGCTTTCTTT
CDR3: CASSYSGARAEAFF

J: TRBJ1-3
V: TRBV6-5
size: -
D: -
DNA: TGTGCCAGCAGTACTCGTGACAGGAAGGGAAACACCATATATTTT
CDR3: CASSTRDRKGNTIYF

J: TRBJ2-1
V: TRBV5-1
size: -
D: TRBD2
DNA: TGCGCCAGCAGCCCATGGACTAGCGGGTACAATGAGCAGTTCTTC
CDR3: CASSPWTSGYNEQFF

J: TRBJ2-7
V: TRBV13
size: once
D: TRBD1
DNA: TGTGCCAGCAGCTTTCCCACAGGGGGCCGATACGAGCAGTACTTC
CDR3: CASSFPTGGRYEQYF

J: TRBJ1-1
V: TRBV30
size: -
D: -
DNA: TGTGCCTGGATAAATGGCACACCGAGGAGGGACACTGAAGCTTTCTTT
CDR3: CAWINGTPRRDTEAFF

J: TRBJ1-1
V: TRBV7-9
size: -
D: TRBD1
DNA: TGTGCCAGCAGGGTTCCAGGGGGGAACGATATGAACACTGAAGCTTTCTTT
CDR3: CASRVPGGNDMNTEAFF

J: TRBJ1-4
V: TRBV28
size: -
D: TRBD1
DNA: TGTGCCAGCAGTTTACGACAGGGAGGAGAAAAACTGTTTTTT
CDR3: CASSLRQGGEKLFF

J: TRBJ1-1
V: TRBV29-1
size: -
D: -
DNA: TGCAGCGTTCGTAGCGCGAACACTGAAGCTTTCTTT
CDR3: CSVRSANTEAFF

J: TRBJ2-7
V: TRBV6-1
size: few
D: TRBD2
DNA: TGTGCCAGCAGTGAAAGCGCTAGCGGGGAATACGAGCAGTACTTC
CDR3: CASSESASGEYEQYF

J: TRBJ2-7
V: TRBV28
size: once
D: TRBD1
DNA: TGTGCCAGCAGTTTTTGGACAGGGGGGTCCTACGAGCAGTACTTC
CDR3: CASSFWTGGSYEQYF

J: TRBJ2-7
V: TRBV27
size: -
D: TRBD1
DNA: TGTGCCAGCAGGGGACAGGCCTACGAGCAGTACTTC
CDR3: CASRGQAYEQYF

J: TRBJ2-1
V: TRBV9
size: -
D: -
DNA: TGTGCCAGCAGCCCCAACTTTGATGAGCAGTTCTTC
CDR3: CASSPNFDEQFF

J: TRBJ1-1
V: TRBV5-1
size: -
D: -
DNA: TGCGCCAGCAGCCTCTCCTGGAGCAGGGTGGAATCTGAAGCTTTCTTT
CDR3: CASSLSWSRVESEAFF

J: TRBJ1-5
V: TRBV28
size: -
D: -
DNA: TGTGCCAGCAGACTTGACAGTGGGGCCCAGCATTTT
CDR3: CASRLDSGAQHF

J: TRBJ1-4
V: TRBV30
size: -
D: -
DNA: TGTGCCTGGAGTCCCAAGGACCGAGGAGGTAATGAAAAACTGTTTTTT
CDR3: CAWSPKDRGGNEKLFF